This TCR beta chain emerged from a study of T cell changes during pregnancy in multiple sclerosis. The V gene's germline CDR1 is SQVTM and CDR2 ANQGSEA. V gave up 7 bases and J gave up 0 bases, with 12 bases separating them. This CDR3 contains 13 residues. This clone occurred a few times. Assay used: immunoSEQ multiplex PCR; TCRdb lists only in-frame clones, some missing. This sample has 60,000 or so clones; more than 85% occur once, and the top ten carry about 0.9%. V usage is TRBV29-1 and J usage is TRBJ1-1; D is possibly TRBD1 (6 bases). The clonotype was recovered from a female donor with multiple sclerosis, enrolled in a pregnancy study. The sample was peripheral blood, taken in the first trimester of pregnancy. As DNA, the CDR3 is TGCAGCGCCATCAGACAGGTGAACACTGAAGCTTTCTTT. Protein sequence: CSAIRQVNTEAFF.